This TCR beta chain was identified in a study of T cell repertoires and Cas9 in healthy adults. Background on the study: SpCas9-reactive CD4 and CD8 T cells were characterized for potency, cytotoxicity and lineage. Study-level results: In vitro, SpCas9-reactive Tregs were reported to curb effector T cell proliferation and function.

Notes on this clone: What it binds is unknown.

Method: immunoSEQ multiplex PCR; TCRdb's copy keeps in-frame clones and lacks some. The data contain fewer than 15,000 clones, 75% to 90% of them singletons. The CDR3 has 13 residues. Trimming cost V 4 bases and J 4 bases, with 12 bases left between them. Germline CDR1 and CDR2: SGHDT and YYEEEE. Sequencing was carried out using Tregs (CD4+, CD25+, CD127-, CD137-, CD154-) from PBMCs; culture status not recorded. This sequence originates from a human donor in good health. This chain joins TRBV5-6 and TRBJ2-7; D gene unclear. The DNA of the CDR3 is TGTGCCAGCAGCGTAAGTAGAAGGTACGAGCAGTACTTC. It is translated as CASSVSRRYEQYF. Full variable domain (remainder filled in from reference TRBV5-6 and TRBJ2-7): DAGVTQSPTHLIKTRGQQVTLRCSPKSGHDTVSWYQQALGQGPQFIFQYYEEEERQRGNFPDRFSGHQFPNYSSELNVNALLLGDSALYLCASSVSRRYEQYFGPGTRLTVT.